The present TCR beta chain was sequenced within a study of human T cells and chemical hapten exposure. MiXCR, applied by TCRdb to the RACE reads, yields one record per CDR3 protein. The data hold roughly 100,000 distinct CDR3 sequences, with under 40% observed a single time. The time point denotes: patch test 3, about 24 weeks after DPC sensitization. Treatment in this sample: therapeutic diphenylcyclopropenone sensitization with weekly scalp DPC. Germline CDR1 is MNHNS and CDR2 is SASEGT. The ends were cut back, 7 bases at V and 1 base at J, with 19 bases in the middle. The CDR3 extends over 17 amino acids. This clonotype was observed a few times.

The chain carries TRBV6-1 and TRBJ1-4; D is unclear. Sequencing was performed on whole blood, taken in connection with sensitization to the hapten diphenylcyclopropenone (DPC). The receptor comes from a man aged 40-55 years with alopecia areata. Some clones in this sample may be carry-over from other donors' samples. CDR3 sequence reads: CASTRQTRSLTNEKLFF. CDR3 in DNA: TGTGCCAGCACTCGCCAGACAAGGTCGTTAACTAATGAAAAACTGTTTTTT.